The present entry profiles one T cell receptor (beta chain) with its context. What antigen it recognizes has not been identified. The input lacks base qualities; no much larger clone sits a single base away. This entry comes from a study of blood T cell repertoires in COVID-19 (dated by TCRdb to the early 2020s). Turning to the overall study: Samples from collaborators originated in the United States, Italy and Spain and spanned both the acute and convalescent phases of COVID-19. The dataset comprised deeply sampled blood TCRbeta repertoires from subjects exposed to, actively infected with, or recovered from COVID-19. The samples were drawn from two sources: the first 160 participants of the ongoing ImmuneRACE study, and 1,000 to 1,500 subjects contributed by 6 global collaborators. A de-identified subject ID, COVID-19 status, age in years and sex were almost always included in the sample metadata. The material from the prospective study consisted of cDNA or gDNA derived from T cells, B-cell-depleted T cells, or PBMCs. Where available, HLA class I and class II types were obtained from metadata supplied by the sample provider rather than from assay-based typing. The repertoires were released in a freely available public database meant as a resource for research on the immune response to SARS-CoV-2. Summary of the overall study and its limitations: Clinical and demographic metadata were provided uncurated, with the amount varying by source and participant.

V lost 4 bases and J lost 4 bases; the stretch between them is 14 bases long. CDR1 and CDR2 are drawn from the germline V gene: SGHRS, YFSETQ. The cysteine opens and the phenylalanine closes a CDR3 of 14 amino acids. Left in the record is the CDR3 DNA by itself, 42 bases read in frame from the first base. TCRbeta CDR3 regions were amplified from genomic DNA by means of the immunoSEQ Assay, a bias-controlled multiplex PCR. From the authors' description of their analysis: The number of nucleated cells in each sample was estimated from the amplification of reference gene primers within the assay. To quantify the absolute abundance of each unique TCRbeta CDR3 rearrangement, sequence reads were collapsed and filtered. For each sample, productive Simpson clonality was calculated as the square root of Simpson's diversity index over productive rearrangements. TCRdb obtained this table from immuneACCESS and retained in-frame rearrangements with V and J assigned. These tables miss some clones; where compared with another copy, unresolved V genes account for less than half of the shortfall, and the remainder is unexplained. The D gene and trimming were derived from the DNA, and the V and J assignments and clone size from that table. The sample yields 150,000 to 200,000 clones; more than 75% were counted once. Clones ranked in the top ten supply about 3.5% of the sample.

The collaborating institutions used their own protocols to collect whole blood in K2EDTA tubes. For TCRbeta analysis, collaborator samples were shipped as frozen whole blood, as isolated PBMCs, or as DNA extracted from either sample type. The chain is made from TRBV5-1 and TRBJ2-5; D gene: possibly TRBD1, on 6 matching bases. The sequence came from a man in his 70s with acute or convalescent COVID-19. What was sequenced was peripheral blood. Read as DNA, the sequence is TGCGCCAGCAGCGAAACAGGGTTCACAGAGACCCAGTACTTC. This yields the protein CASSETGFTETQYF.